This TCR beta chain was documented in a study of cytomegalovirus exposure and HLA in healthy donors. Study-level information: For the approximately 430 genotyped donors, roughly 81% fell within the Caucasian-associated ancestry cluster.

PCR primers comprised 60 Vbeta and 13 Jbeta primers. Profiled with immunoSEQ multiplex PCR; TCRdb holds only in-frame clones, not every one. The sample has about 99,000 clones, about 80% seen once. Trimming took 2 bases from V and 5 from J; bases not matched to a gene: 5. The germline V gene has CDR1 KGHSH and CDR2 LQKENI. This CDR3 is built from 16 residues. This chain connects TRBV18 to TRBJ2-3; 12 bases are a match to TRBD2. The sequenced sample was PBMCs. This receptor was identified in a woman under 30 in good health and CMV-seropositive. In nucleotides, the CDR3 is TGTGCCAGCTCACCAAGACTAGCGGGGGAGCAAGATACGCAGTATTTT. This gives the protein CASSPRLAGEQDTQYF.